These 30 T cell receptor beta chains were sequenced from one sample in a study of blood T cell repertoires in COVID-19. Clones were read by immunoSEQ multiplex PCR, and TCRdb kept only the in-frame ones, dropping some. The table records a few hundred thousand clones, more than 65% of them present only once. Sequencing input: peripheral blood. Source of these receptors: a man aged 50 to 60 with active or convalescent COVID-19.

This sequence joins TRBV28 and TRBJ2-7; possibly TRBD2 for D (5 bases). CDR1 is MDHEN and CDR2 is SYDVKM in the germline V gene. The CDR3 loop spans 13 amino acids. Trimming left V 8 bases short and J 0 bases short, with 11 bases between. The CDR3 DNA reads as TGTGCCAGCGCCCCCGGGGACTCCTACGAGCAGTACTTC. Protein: CASAPGDSYEQYF.

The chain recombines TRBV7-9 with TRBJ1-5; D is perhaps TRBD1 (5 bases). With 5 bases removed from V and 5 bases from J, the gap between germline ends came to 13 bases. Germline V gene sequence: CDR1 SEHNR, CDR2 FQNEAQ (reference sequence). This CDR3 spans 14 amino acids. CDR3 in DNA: TGTGCCAGCAGCAGTACGGGGGGAGATCAGCCCCAGCATTTT. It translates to CASSSTGGDQPQHF.

The CDR3 region has the DNA TGCACCAGCCGCGGGGGGCCCCCCTACAATGAGCAGTTCTTC. Translated: CTSRGGPPYNEQFF. The rearrangement links TRBV1 to TRBJ2-1; the table calls TRBD2, which could not be checked here. TRBV1 is described as a pseudogene. The length of the CDR3 is 14 residues.

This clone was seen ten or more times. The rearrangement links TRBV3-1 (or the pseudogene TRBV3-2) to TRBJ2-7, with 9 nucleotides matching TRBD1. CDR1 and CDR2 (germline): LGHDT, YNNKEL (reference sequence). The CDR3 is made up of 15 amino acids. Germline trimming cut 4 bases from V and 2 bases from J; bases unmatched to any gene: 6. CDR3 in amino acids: CASSLDRGRPYEQYF. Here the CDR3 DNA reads TGTGCCAGCAGCCTGGACAGGGGAAGGCCCTACGAGCAGTACTTC.

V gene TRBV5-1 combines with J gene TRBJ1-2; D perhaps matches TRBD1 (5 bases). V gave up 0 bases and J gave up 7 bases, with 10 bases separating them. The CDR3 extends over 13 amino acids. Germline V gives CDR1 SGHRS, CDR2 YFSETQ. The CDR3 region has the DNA TGCGCCAGCAGCTTGGCCGGGGGGATTGGCTACACCTTC. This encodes CASSLAGGIGYTF.

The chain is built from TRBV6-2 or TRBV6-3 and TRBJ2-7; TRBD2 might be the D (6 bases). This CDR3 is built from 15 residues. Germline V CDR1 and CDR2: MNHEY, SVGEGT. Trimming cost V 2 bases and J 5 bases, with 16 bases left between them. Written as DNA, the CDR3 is TGTGCCAGCAGTTACCCAAGGGACTCCTTTGACGAGCAGTACTTC. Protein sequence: CASSYPRDSFDEQYF.

CDR3 region: CASSVTGGSDNSPLHF. CDR3 coding DNA: TGTGCCAGCAGTGTGACAGGGGGCTCTGATAATTCACCCCTCCACTTT. The rearrangement joins TRBV2 to TRBJ1-6; 10 bases fit TRBD1. CDR3 size: 16 residues. Germline values: CDR1 SNHLY, CDR2 FYNNEI. J was trimmed by 5 bases and V by 4 bases; bases with no gene match: 5.

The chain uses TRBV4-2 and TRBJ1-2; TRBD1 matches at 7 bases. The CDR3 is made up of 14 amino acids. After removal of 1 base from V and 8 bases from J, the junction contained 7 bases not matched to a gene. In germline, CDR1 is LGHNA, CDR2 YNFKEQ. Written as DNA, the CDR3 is TGTGCCAGCAGCCAAGGTTCAGGGGGTGACGGCTACACCTTC. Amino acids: CASSQGSGGDGYTF.

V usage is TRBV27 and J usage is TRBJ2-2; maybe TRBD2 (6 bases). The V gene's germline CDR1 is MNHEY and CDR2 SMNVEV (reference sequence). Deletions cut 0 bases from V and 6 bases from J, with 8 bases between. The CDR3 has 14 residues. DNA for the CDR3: TGTGCCAGCAGTTTATCCGGGAGCCCCGGGGAGCTGTTTTTT. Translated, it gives CASSLSGSPGELFF.

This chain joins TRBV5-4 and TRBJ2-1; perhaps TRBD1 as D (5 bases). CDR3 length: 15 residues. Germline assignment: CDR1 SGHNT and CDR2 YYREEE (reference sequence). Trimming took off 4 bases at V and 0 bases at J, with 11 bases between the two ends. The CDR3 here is CASSETGDSYNEQFF. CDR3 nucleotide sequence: TGTGCCAGCAGCGAAACAGGAGACTCCTACAATGAGCAGTTCTTC.

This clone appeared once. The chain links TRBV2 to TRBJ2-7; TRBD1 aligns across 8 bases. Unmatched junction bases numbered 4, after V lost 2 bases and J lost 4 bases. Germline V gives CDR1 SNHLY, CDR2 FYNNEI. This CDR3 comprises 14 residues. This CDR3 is CASSEQGASYEQYF. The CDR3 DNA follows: TGTGCCAGCAGTGAACAGGGGGCGAGTTACGAGCAGTACTTC.

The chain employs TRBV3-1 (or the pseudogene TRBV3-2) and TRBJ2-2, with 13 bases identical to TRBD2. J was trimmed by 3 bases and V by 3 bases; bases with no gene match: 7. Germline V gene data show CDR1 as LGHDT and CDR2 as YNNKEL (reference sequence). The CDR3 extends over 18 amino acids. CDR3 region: CASSQDRTSGSYTGELFF. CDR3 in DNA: TGTGCCAGCAGCCAGGACCGGACTAGCGGGAGCTACACCGGGGAGCTGTTTTTT.

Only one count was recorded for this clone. CDR3 amino acids: CASSLGSLAFNSPLHF. The DNA for the CDR3 is TGTGCCAGCAGCTTGGGGTCCCTGGCCTTTAATTCACCCCTCCACTTT. V and J are TRBV5-4 and TRBJ1-6; D not certain. V gave up 0 bases and J gave up 6 bases, with 13 bases separating them. The germline V gene has CDR1 SGHNT and CDR2 YYREEE (reference sequence). The CDR3 has 16 amino acids.

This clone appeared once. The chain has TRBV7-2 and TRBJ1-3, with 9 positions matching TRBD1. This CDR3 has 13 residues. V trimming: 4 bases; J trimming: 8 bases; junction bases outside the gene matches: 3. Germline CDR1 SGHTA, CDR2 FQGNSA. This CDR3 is CASSWTGVDTIYF. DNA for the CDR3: TGTGCCAGCAGCTGGACAGGGGTAGACACCATATATTTT.

DNA for the CDR3: TGTGCCAGCAGCTGGACAGGCTTTTTGAAGCCTGGGGCCAACGTCCTGACTTTC. It is translated as CASSWTGFLKPGANVLTF. J is TRBJ2-6 and V is TRBV7-9; 7 positions match TRBD1. This CDR3 has 18 amino acids. Germline CDR1 and CDR2: SEHNR and FQNEAQ (reference sequence). V trimming: 4 bases; J trimming: 2 bases; junction bases outside the gene matches: 11.

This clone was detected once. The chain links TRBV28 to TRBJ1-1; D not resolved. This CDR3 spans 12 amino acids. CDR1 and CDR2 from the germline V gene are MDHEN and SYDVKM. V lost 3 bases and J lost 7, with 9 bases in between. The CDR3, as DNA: TGTGCCAGCAGTTTGCTCAGACTTGAAGCTTTCTTT. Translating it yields CASSLLRLEAFF.

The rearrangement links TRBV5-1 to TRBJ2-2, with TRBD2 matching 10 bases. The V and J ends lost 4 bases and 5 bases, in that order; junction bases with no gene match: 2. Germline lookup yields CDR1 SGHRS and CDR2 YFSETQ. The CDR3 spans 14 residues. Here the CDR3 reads CASSLLAGTGELFF. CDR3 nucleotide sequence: TGCGCCAGCAGCCTACTAGCGGGGACCGGGGAGCTGTTTTTT.

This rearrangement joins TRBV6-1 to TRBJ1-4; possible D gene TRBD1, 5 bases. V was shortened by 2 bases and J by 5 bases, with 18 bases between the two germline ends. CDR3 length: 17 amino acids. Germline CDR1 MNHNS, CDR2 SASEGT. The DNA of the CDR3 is TGTGCCAGCAGTGAATTTGAGTTGGGCAGGGTGAATGAAAAACTGTTTTTT. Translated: CASSEFELGRVNEKLFF.

In nucleotides, the CDR3 is TGTGCCAGCAGCCCAGACGGGGGGGCGCGATTTACTGAAGCTTTCTTT. Residues: CASSPDGGARFTEAFF. This sequence joins TRBV11-2 and TRBJ1-1; D might be TRBD1 (6 bases). V was pared by 5 bases and J by 5 bases, with 21 bases between. Germline V gene sequence: CDR1 SGHAT, CDR2 FQNNGV. CDR3 length equals 16 residues.

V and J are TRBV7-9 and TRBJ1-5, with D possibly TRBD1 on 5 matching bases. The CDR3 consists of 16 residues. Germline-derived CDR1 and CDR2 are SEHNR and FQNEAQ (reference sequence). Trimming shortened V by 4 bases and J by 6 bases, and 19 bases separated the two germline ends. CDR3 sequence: CASSYPPTVVIQPQHF. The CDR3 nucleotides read TGTGCCAGCAGCTACCCCCCGACAGTCGTTATTCAGCCCCAGCATTTT.

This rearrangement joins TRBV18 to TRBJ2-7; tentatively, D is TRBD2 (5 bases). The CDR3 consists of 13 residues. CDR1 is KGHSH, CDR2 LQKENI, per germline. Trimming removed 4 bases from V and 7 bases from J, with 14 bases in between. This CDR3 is CASSLGSTGEQYV. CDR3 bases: TGTGCCAGCTCACTCGGGTCTACGGGGGAGCAGTACGTC.

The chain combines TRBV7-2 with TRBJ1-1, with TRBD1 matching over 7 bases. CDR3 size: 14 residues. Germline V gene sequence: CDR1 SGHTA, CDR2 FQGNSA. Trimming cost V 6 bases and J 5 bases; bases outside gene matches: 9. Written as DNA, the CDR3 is TGTGCCAGCAGACGAGGGGGCGCGGGGACTGAAGCTTTCTTT. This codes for CASRRGGAGTEAFF. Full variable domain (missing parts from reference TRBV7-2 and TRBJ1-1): GAGVSQSPSNKVTEKGKDVELRCDPISGHTALYWYRQSLGQGLEFLIYFQGNSAPDKSGLPSDRFSAERTGGSVSTLTIQRTQQEDSAVYLCASRRGGAGTEAFFGQGTRLTVV.

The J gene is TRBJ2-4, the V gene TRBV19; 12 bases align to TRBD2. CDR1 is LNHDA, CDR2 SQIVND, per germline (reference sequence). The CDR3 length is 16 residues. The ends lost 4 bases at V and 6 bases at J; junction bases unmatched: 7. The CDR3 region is CASSTGLAGSRNIQYF. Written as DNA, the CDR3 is TGTGCCAGTAGTACTGGACTAGCGGGGAGTAGAAACATTCAGTACTTC. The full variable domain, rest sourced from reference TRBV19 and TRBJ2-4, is DGGITQSPKYLFRKEGQNVTLSCEQNLNHDAMYWYRQDPGQGLRLIYYSQIVNDFQKGDIAEGYSVSREKKESFPLTVTSAQKNPTAFYLCASSTGLAGSRNIQYFGAGTRLSVL.

CDR3: CASSKLGGAAYNEQFF. Here the CDR3 DNA reads TGTGCCAGCAGTAAGCTCGGGGGGGCGGCCTACAATGAGCAGTTCTTC. The chain carries TRBV6-2 or TRBV6-3 and TRBJ2-1, with 8 bases matching TRBD2. The junction had 8 bases not matched to a gene; V was cut back by 5 bases and J by 2 bases. Germline CDR1 reads MNHEY; CDR2 reads SVGEGT. The CDR3 is 16 residues long.

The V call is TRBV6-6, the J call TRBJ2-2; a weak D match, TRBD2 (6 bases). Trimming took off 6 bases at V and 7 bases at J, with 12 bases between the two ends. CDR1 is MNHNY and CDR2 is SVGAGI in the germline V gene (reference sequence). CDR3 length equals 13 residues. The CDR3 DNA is TGTGCCAGCAGCCGCGACGGGGGCGGGGAGCTGTTTTTT. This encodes CASSRDGGGELFF.

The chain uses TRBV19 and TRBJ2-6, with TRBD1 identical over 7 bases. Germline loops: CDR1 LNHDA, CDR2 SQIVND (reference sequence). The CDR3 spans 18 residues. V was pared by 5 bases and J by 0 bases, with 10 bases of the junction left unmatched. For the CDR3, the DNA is TGTGCCAGTAGTTCCGGATGGGACAGAGACTCTGGGGCCAACGTCCTGACTTTC. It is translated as CASSSGWDRDSGANVLTF.

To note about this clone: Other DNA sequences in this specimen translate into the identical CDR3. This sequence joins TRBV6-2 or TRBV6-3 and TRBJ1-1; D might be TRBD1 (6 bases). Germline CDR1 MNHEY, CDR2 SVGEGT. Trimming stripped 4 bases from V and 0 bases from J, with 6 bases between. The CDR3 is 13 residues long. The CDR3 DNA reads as TGTGCCAGCAGTTGGACAGTGAACACTGAAGCTTTCTTT. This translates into CASSWTVNTEAFF.

The DNA for the CDR3 is TGTGCCAGCGGTCCGGAGAACTCTGGAAACACCATATATTTT. Translated, it gives CASGPENSGNTIYF. J is TRBJ1-3 and V is TRBV6-5, with D uncertain. The CDR3 runs 14 residues. V lost 8 bases, J lost 0 bases, and 11 bases lay in between. Per the germline V gene, CDR1 is MNHEY and CDR2 is SVGAGI.

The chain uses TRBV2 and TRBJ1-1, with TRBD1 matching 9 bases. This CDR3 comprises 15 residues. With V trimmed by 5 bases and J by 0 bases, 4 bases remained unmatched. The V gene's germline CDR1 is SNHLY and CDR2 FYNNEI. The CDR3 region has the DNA TGTGCCAGCAGTCAACAGGGGGCCATGAACACTGAAGCTTTCTTT. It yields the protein CASSQQGAMNTEAFF.

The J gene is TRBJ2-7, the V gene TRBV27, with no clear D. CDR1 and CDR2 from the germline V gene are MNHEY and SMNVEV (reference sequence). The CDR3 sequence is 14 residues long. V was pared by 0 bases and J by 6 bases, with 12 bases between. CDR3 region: CASSLSHRIGEQYV. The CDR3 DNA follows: TGTGCCAGCAGTTTATCACACAGAATAGGCGAGCAGTACGTC.